This record covers a single TCR beta chain. Antigen specificity is unknown. This record comes from a study of T cell responses to AZD1222 COVID-19 vaccine. CDR3 length: 12 residues. Germline CDR1 SQVTM, CDR2 ANQGSEA. V shed 0 bases and J shed 7 bases, with 9 bases lying between them. Sequencing was performed with immunoSEQ multiplex PCR; in TCRdb, only in-frame clones are kept and a portion is missing. The profile shows tens of thousands of clones, about four fifths of them singletons. Notes on the study in general: Reports say nearly half of spike-specific TCRs go after unmutated variant regions. Seropositive at baseline were only six AZD1222 recipients. Following two doses of AZD1222, Spike-specific TCR breadth and depth rose. It was only after the peak T cell response that any repertoires were sampled.

The TCR comes from an adult in good health. V usage is TRBV29-1 and J usage is TRBJ1-1; D possibly corresponds to TRBD1 (5 bases). Source: peripheral blood, taken on day 0 of AZD1222 vaccination. Written as DNA, the CDR3 is TGCAGCGTTGAAGATCAGGGCATTGAAGCTTTCTTT. Amino acid sequence: CSVEDQGIEAFF.